There are a few counts of the clone carrying this T cell receptor (beta chain). The study drew its donors from healthy HIV-negative adults without recent acute infections or vaccinations. These data belong to a study of shared clonotypes between healthy human individuals. Replicate PCRs from sorted subsets contained roughly 220 ng DNA, which is some 30,000 T cell genomes. Sequenced by immunoSEQ multiplex PCR; TCRdb stores in-frame clones only, minus some. There are about 1.1 million clones in the sample; 75% to 85% occur only once, and 0.52% lies in the top ten. Germline V gene sequence: CDR1 SGHNT, CDR2 YYREEE (reference sequence). Trimming removed 2 bases from V and 6 bases from J; junction bases left unmatched: 9. The CDR3 covers 16 residues.

The sample taken for sequencing was memory CD4+ T cells from PBMCs. Described subset: CD45RA-negative fraction. This receptor was obtained from a man aged 18 to 30 in good health. Some clones in this sample may be carry-over from other donors' samples. The chain recombines TRBV5-4 with TRBJ2-2; 8 bases fit TRBD2. The DNA for the CDR3 is TGTGCCAGCAGCTTAAGTCTAGCGGGTTATCCCGGGGAGCTGTTTTTT. It yields the protein CASSLSLAGYPGELFF.